This entry describes one TCR beta chain. Qualities for individual bases were not recorded, and no much larger clone is one base off. CDR1 and CDR2 were assigned from the germline V gene as SGHAT and FQNNGV. The CDR3 spans 11 residues, from the cysteine through the phenylalanine. CDR3 DNA only is kept here, 33 bases in frame from base 1. V sheds 5 bases and J sheds 3 bases, leaving 4 bases between their ends. The data were obtained in a study of graft-versus-host responses after intestinal transplantation (dated by TCRdb to 2020 to 2022). In the study overall: Recipients received multivisceral, liver-intestinal, or isolated intestinal transplants. Every recipient was given anti-thymocyte globulin induction, followed by 3 to 4 years of maintenance tacrolimus and steroids. Alloreactive clones were identified by sequencing pre-transplant mixed lymphocyte reaction products and comparing them with unstimulated pre-transplant donor and recipient T cells. A peak of at least 4% donor T cells among recipient peripheral blood mononuclear cells was the definition used for donor T cell macrochimerism. A cohort of approximately 24 intestinal transplant recipients, including one retransplant, was enrolled, and 3 patients lacking pretransplant specimens were excluded. Graft-versus-host and host-versus-graft alloreactive T cell clones were tracked in the graft, circulation and bone marrow after intestinal transplantation using bulk TCR-beta CDR3 sequencing. Instead of going to the commercial service, samples from a few later patients were sequenced in-house on an Illumina MiSeq and processed with MiXCR. Study-wide conclusions, independent of this receptor: In the allografts of patients with donor T cell macrochimerism, GvH to HvG T cell clonal ratios were high. The relatively low number and heterogeneity of intestinal transplant patients limited the conclusions. Early after transplant, declines in HvG clones were associated with peak levels of circulating GvH clones. GvH clones were detected in recipient bone marrow, and some appeared earlier in ileal mucosa or blood, consistent with an intestinal mucosal origin.

Explained via the paper, the time point label denotes: cells obtained before transplantation from donor or recipient. In the mixed lymphocyte reactions, approximately 200,000 CFSE-labeled pre-transplant responders were plated with approximately 200,000 irradiated violet-dye-labeled stimulators and cultured for approximately 6 days. After the mixed lymphocyte reaction, proliferating CD3+CD4+CFSE-low and CD3+CD8+CFSE-low responder cells were FACS-sorted on a BD Influx sorter. Library construction relied on the immunoSEQ multiplex PCR assay. For most patients, genomic DNA was isolated using the Qiagen DNeasy Blood and Tissue Kit and was shipped frozen to Adaptive Biotechnologies for TCR sequencing. For most patients, high-throughput TCR-beta CDR3 sequencing of genomic DNA was performed by Adaptive Biotechnologies. On the authors' methods: Adaptive's ImmunoSEQ software supplied the TCR sequencing data for 15 to 20 patients, while MiXCR and VDJtools were used to process a few other patients. To correct CD4 versus CD8 sorting errors, sequences present in both subsets at a frequency ratio below 5:1 were removed. CDR3 nucleotide sequences shared by donor and recipient were removed because the origin of these sequences could not be assigned. At least 2-fold expansion over unstimulated cells and a minimum CFSE-low frequency of 0.002% (template counts) or 0.001% (read counts) were required for clones to be classified as alloreactive. Mappable clones were those detected in sequenced pre-transplant spleen, lymph node, or MLR CFSE-low populations of the donor or recipient. Cumulative frequency of alloreactive clones was calculated as a percentage of all sequences weighted by copy number. TCRdb holds this immuneACCESS table with in-frame rearrangements only. Some clones are missing; in checked studies, unresolved V genes explain under half, and the rest has no known cause. For V, J and clone size, that table is used; D and trimming come from the DNA. A total of roughly 5,200 clones appear in this sample, 20% to 30% of them only once. 2.5% to 3.5% of the sample is held by the ten biggest clonotypes.

The TCR was taken from a human patient who was an organ donor for intestinal transplantation. This specimen consisted of alloreactive CD4+ T cells from a mixed lymphocyte reaction culture, obtained before transplantation. The cell subset or site label, as the study defines it: CFSE-low proliferating T cells sorted from approximately 6-day pre-transplant mixed lymphocyte reaction (GvH or HvG direction). The V and J genes are TRBV11-2 and TRBJ2-5, with the identity of the D gene unclear. The nucleotides are TGTGCCAGCAGCGTAAAAGAGACCCAGTACTTC. Translated, it reads CASSVKETQYF.